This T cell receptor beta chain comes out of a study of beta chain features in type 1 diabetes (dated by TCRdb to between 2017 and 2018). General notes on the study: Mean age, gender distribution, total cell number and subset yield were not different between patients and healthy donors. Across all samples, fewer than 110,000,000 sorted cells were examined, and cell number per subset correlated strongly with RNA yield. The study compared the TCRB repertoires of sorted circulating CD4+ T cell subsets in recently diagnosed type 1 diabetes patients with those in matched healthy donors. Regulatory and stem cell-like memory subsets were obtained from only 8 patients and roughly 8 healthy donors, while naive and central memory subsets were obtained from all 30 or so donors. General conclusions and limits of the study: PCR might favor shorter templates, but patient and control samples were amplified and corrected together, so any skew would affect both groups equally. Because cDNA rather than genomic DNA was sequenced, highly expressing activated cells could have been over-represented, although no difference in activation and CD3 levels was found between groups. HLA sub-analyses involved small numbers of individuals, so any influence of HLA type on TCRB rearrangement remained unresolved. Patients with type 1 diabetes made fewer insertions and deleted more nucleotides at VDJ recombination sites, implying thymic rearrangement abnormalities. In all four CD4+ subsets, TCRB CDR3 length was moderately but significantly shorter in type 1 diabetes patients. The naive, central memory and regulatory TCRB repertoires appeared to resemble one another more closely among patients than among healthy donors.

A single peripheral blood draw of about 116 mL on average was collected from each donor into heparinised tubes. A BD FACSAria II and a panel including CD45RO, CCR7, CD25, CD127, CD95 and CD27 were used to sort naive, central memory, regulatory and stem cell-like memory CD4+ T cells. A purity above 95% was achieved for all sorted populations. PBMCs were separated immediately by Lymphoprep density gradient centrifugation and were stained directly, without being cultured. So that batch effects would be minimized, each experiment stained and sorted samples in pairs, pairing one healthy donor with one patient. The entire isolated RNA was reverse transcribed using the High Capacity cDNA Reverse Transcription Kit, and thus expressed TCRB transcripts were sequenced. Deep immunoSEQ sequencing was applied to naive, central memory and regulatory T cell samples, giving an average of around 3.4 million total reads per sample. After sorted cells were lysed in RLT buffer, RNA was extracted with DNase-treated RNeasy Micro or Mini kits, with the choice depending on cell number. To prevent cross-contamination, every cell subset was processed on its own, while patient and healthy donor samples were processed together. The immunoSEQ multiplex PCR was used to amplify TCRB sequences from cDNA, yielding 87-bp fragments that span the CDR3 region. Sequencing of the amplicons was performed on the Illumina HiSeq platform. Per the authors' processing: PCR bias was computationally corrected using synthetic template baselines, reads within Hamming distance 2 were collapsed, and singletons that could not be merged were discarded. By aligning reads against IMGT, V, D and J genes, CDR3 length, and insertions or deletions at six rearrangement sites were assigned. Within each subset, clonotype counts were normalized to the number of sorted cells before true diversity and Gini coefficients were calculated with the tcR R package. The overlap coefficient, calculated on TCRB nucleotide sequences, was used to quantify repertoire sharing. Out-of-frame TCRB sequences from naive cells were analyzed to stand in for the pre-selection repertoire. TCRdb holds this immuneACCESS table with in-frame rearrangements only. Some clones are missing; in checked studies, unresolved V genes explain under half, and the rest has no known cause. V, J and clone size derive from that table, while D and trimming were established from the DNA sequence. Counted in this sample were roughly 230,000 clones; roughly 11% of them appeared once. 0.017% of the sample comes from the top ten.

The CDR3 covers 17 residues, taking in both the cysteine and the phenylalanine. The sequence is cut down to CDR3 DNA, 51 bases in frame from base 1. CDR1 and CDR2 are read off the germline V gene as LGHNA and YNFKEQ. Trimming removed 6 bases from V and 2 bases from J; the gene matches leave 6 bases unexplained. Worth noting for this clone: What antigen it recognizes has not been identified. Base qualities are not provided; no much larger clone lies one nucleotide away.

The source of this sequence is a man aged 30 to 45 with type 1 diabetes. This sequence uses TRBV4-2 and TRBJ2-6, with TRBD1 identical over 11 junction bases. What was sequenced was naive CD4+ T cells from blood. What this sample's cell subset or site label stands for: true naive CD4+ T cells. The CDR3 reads CASSLWTGGAGANVLTF. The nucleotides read TGTGCCAGCAGTCTGTGGACAGGGGGCGCTGGGGCCAACGTCCTGACTTTC.